These 3 T cell receptor beta chains share one sample of origin, sequenced in a study of blood T cell repertoires in COVID-19. Clones were sequenced by immunoSEQ multiplex PCR, and TCRdb holds only the in-frame ones, with some missing. This table has roughly 80,000 clones, around 83% appearing once. The source material was peripheral blood. The receptors derive from a man between 45 and 60 years old with acute or convalescent COVID-19.

The chain carries TRBV5-4 and TRBJ1-4; the D is unclear. There are 13 residues in the CDR3. V dropped 1 base and J dropped 6 bases, with 7 bases sitting between them. Germline assignment: CDR1 SGHNT and CDR2 YYREEE (reference sequence). Here the CDR3 DNA reads TGTGCCAGCAGCTTGAGGAGGGATGAAAAACTGTTTTTT. This sequence encodes CASSLRRDEKLFF.

V gene TRBV10-3 combines with J gene TRBJ1-4; TRBD1 is a possible D gene (6 bases). Trimming shortened V by 8 bases and J by 3 bases, and 10 bases separated the two germline ends. Germline V gives CDR1 ENHRY, CDR2 SYGVKD. CDR3 length: 13 amino acids. CDR3 protein: CAIGGASNEKLFF. CDR3 DNA sequence: TGTGCCATCGGGGGGGCATCTAATGAAAAACTGTTTTTT.

The CDR3 bases are TGCGCCAGCAGCCAAGATAAGGCGGGAGGGCCTCGGGTTGGGCAGTATTTT. It codes for CASSQDKAGGPRVGQYF. The chain couples TRBV4-3 to TRBJ2-3; 9 bases match TRBD2. The CDR3 runs 17 residues. Trimming took 0 bases from V and 11 from J; bases not matched to a gene: 15. Germline CDR1 LGHNA, CDR2 YSLEER.